A single sample gave rise to the 30 T cell receptor beta chains below, sequenced in a study of cytomegalovirus exposure and HLA in healthy donors. The PCR used 60 Vbeta and 13 Jbeta primers. Here immunoSEQ multiplex PCR was the method, and the copy in TCRdb shows in-frame clones only, minus some. The profile shows around 150,000 clones, roughly 80% of them singletons. The sample consisted of PBMCs. All receptors derive from a woman in her 40s in good health and CMV-seropositive.

The chain is built from TRBV27 and TRBJ1-5; D is possibly TRBD1 (5 bases). Germline V gene lookup returns CDR1 MNHEY and CDR2 SMNVEV (reference sequence). V was shortened by 3 bases and J by 1 base, with 10 bases between the two germline ends. CDR3 length: 15 residues. Here the CDR3 reads CASSLKGFSNQPQHF. The CDR3, as DNA: TGTGCCAGCAGTTTGAAGGGGTTCAGCAATCAGCCCCAGCATTTT.

This clone has just one count. V and J are TRBV2 and TRBJ2-7; D gene uncertain. The CDR3 sequence is 12 residues long. Germline V gives CDR1 SNHLY, CDR2 FYNNEI. Trimming cost V 6 bases and J 4 bases, with 10 bases left between them. The CDR3 DNA sequence: TGTGCCAGCAGCGCGAACTCTTACGAGCAGTACTTC. Its protein is CASSANSYEQYF. Filled out from reference TRBV2 and TRBJ2-7, the complete variable domain reads EPEVTQTPSHQVTQMGQEVILRCVPISNHLYFYWYRQILGQKVEFLVSFYNNEISEKSEIFDDQFSVERPDGSNFTLKIRSTKLEDSAMYFCASSANSYEQYFGPGTRLTVT.

The CDR3 sequence: CASSAGQNNSPLHF. The CDR3 DNA reads TGCGCCAGCAGCGCAGGCCAAAATAATTCACCCCTCCACTTT. This chain links TRBV5-1 with TRBJ1-6, with no clear D. The length of the CDR3 is 14 residues. Between the trimmed V and J ends, which lost 4 bases and 5 bases, there was a span of 10 bases. CDR1 and CDR2 from the germline V gene are SGHRS and YFSETQ. Full variable domain (remainder filled in from reference TRBV5-1 and TRBJ1-6): KAGVTQTPRYLIKTRGQQVTLSCSPISGHRSVSWYQQTPGQGLQFLFEYFSETQRNKGNFPGRFSGRQFSNSRSEMNVSTLELGDSALYLCASSAGQNNSPLHFGNGTRLTVT.

The chain recombines TRBV27 with TRBJ2-7, with D perhaps TRBD2 (6 bases). The CDR3 consists of 14 residues. From germline, CDR1 is MNHEY and CDR2 SMNVEV (reference sequence). Trimming shortened V by 8 bases and J by 0 bases, and 14 bases separated the two germline ends. The CDR3 DNA reads as TGTGCCAGCGGGATAGCGGCGTTCTCCTACGAGCAGTACTTC. Encoded protein: CASGIAAFSYEQYF.

The rearrangement links TRBV30 to TRBJ2-1; D unclear. This CDR3 spans 14 amino acids. The V end was cut by 0 bases, the J end by 3 bases, with 9 bases between. Germline CDR1 reads GTSNPN; CDR2 reads SVGIG (reference sequence). The CDR3 region is CAWSVRRNYNEQFF. In DNA form, the CDR3 reads TGTGCCTGGAGTGTAAGGCGGAACTACAATGAGCAGTTCTTC.

The chain links TRBV25-1 to TRBJ1-6; TRBD1 aligns across 8 bases. This CDR3 has 16 residues. V dropped 5 bases and J dropped 3; count of bases not matched to a gene: 6. From germline, CDR1 is MGHDK and CDR2 SYGVNS. The CDR3 region is CASSPPTGVYNSPLHF. CDR3 nucleotide sequence: TGTGCCAGCAGTCCGCCGACAGGGGTCTATAATTCACCCCTCCACTTT.

A single count supports this clone. This rearrangement joins TRBV5-1 to TRBJ2-5; TRBD2 matches 8 bases. Germline assignment: CDR1 SGHRS and CDR2 YFSETQ. The ends lost 4 bases at V and 1 base at J; junction bases unmatched: 18. This CDR3 has 19 amino acids. The DNA for the CDR3 is TGCGCCAGCAGCGGGGGGCTTCGGCTAGCGGGCGCGACCCAAGAGACCCAGTACTTC. It codes for CASSGGLRLAGATQETQYF.

V and J are TRBV6-5 and TRBJ2-1; 13 bases are shared with TRBD2. The CDR3 consists of 16 residues. Unmatched junction bases numbered 5, after V lost 2 bases and J lost 7 bases. Germline assignment: CDR1 MNHEY and CDR2 SVGAGI. CDR3 sequence: CASSYGLAGVRNEQFF. In nucleotides, the CDR3 is TGTGCCAGCAGTTACGGACTAGCGGGAGTTAGGAATGAGCAGTTCTTC.

In its sample, this clone was seen once. The V call is TRBV7-7, the J call TRBJ2-6; 11 bases line up with TRBD1. Germline CDR1 reads SSHAT; CDR2 reads FNYEAQ (reference sequence). The J segment lost 4 bases and the V segment lost 5 bases, leaving 13 bases of the junction unmatched. This CDR3 contains 19 residues. The CDR3 region has the DNA TGTGCCAGCAGCGCCTCCGGGACAGGGGGTCTTTCCGGGGCCAACGTCCTGACTTTC. Residues: CASSASGTGGLSGANVLTF. Full variable domain (remainder filled in from reference TRBV7-7 and TRBJ2-6): GAGVSQSPRYKVTKRGQDVTLRCDPISSHATLYWYQQALGQGPEFLTYFNYEAQPDKSGLPSDRFSAERPEGSISTLTIQRTEQRDSAMYRCASSASGTGGLSGANVLTFGAGSRLTVL.

The gene calls are TRBV19 and TRBJ2-3; D gene unclear. Germline V lookup: CDR1 LNHDA, CDR2 SQIVND (reference sequence). V lost 3 bases, J lost 5 bases, and 3 bases lay in between. This CDR3 has 11 residues. The CDR3 DNA follows: TGTGCCAGTAGTATTCTAGATACGCAGTATTTT. Translating gives CASSILDTQYF.

V is TRBV28 and J is TRBJ2-7, with D uncertain. The V end was cut by 2 bases, the J end by 3 bases, with 5 bases between. Germline V gene data show CDR1 as MDHEN and CDR2 as SYDVKM. CDR3 length: 12 amino acids. CDR3 in DNA: TGTGCCAGCAGTTTAAGCTACTACGAGCAGTACTTC. This gives the protein CASSLSYYEQYF.

This clone was seen a few times. The V gene is TRBV28, the J gene TRBJ1-4; TRBD1 matches at 7 bases. J was trimmed by 4 bases and V by 6 bases; bases with no gene match: 8. The CDR3 contains 15 residues. The germline gives CDR1 MDHEN, CDR2 SYDVKM. The CDR3 spells CASSVSGTDNEKLFF. In DNA, the CDR3 is TGTGCCAGCAGCGTCTCGGGGACAGATAATGAAAAACTGTTTTTT.

V and J are TRBV28 and TRBJ1-1; D ambiguous. The CDR3 covers 13 residues. The germline V gene has CDR1 MDHEN and CDR2 SYDVKM. The V end lost 5 bases, the J end lost 1 base, and 8 bases lay between the germline ends. The CDR3 here is CASSIYKNTEAFF. CDR3 sequence (DNA): TGTGCCAGCAGTATTTACAAGAACACTGAAGCTTTCTTT.

The rearrangement uses TRBV5-4 and TRBJ1-1, with 10 bases matching TRBD1. Unmatched junction bases numbered 8, after V lost 4 bases and J lost 5 bases. Germline CDR1 SGHNT, CDR2 YYREEE (reference sequence). The CDR3 loop spans 15 amino acids. As DNA, the CDR3 is TGTGCCAGCAGCCGACGACAGGGGGCGGGTACTGAAGCTTTCTTT. Translated: CASSRRQGAGTEAFF. The variable domain in full, completed from reference TRBV5-4 and TRBJ1-1, reads ETGVTQSPTHLIKTRGQQVTLRCSSQSGHNTVSWYQQALGQGPQFIFQYYREEENGRGNFPPRFSGLQFPNYSSELNVNALELDDSALYLCASSRRQGAGTEAFFGQGTRLTVV.

V is TRBV28 and J is TRBJ2-5; TRBD1 is a possible D gene (6 bases). The J call is doubtful: the DNA matches TRBJ2-7 better. There are 13 residues in the CDR3. Germline assignment: CDR1 MDHEN and CDR2 SYDVKM. The CDR3, as DNA: TGTGCCAGCAGGCGGACAGAGACCTACGAGCAGTACTTC. Amino acid sequence: CASRRTETYEQYF.

This clone was observed a single time. This sequence joins TRBV5-1 and TRBJ2-3; TRBD2 aligns across 8 bases. CDR3 length equals 15 residues. Losses at the gene ends were 3 bases for V and 1 base for J; bases not matched to a gene: 4. Germline assignment: CDR1 SGHRS and CDR2 YFSETQ. CDR3 sequence: CASSSSLAGTDTQYF. For the CDR3, the DNA is TGCGCCAGCAGCTCATCACTAGCGGGCACAGATACGCAGTATTTT.

This chain uses TRBV5-6 with TRBJ1-4; D call uncertain. CDR1 and CDR2 (germline): SGHDT, YYEEEE. V gave up 1 base and J gave up 2 bases, with 6 bases separating them. The CDR3 is 14 residues long. CDR3 region: CASSLTVTNEKLFF. CDR3 DNA: TGTGCCAGCAGCTTGACAGTGACTAATGAAAAACTGTTTTTT.

The rearrangement links TRBV30 to TRBJ1-5; TRBD1 aligns across 7 bases. Germline values: CDR1 GTSNPN, CDR2 SVGIG (reference sequence). This CDR3 has 14 amino acids. V trimming: 1 base; J trimming: 5 bases; junction bases outside the gene matches: 5. This CDR3 reads CAWSEPGGYQPQHF. CDR3 sequence (DNA): TGTGCCTGGAGTGAGCCAGGGGGTTATCAGCCCCAGCATTTT.

The rearrangement joins TRBV5-1 to TRBJ2-7; 8 bases are shared with TRBD1. Germline lookup yields CDR1 SGHRS and CDR2 YFSETQ. The V and J ends lost 7 bases and 3 bases, in that order; junction bases with no gene match: 9. The CDR3 extends over 14 amino acids. CDR3 in DNA: TGCGCCAGCGGGGTGGGGGACAGGAACTACGAGCAGTACTTC. Translation gives CASGVGDRNYEQYF. The full variable domain, with the rest looked up from reference TRBV5-1 and TRBJ2-7, is KAGVTQTPRYLIKTRGQQVTLSCSPISGHRSVSWYQQTPGQGLQFLFEYFSETQRNKGNFPGRFSGRQFSNSRSEMNVSTLELGDSALYLCASGVGDRNYEQYFGPGTRLTVT.

The J gene is TRBJ2-1, the V gene TRBV5-6, with 8 bases identical to TRBD2. V shed 2 bases and J 7 bases; nucleotides not matched to a gene: 8. The CDR3 covers 15 residues. Germline V gives CDR1 SGHDT, CDR2 YYEEEE. The CDR3, as DNA: TGTGCCAGCAGCTTTACCGGGAGGGCCGGGAATGAGCAGTTCTTC. Its protein is CASSFTGRAGNEQFF.

This clone was seen only a few times. The chain links TRBV10-3 to TRBJ1-6; 7 bases align to TRBD1. CDR1 and CDR2 from the germline V gene are ENHRY and SYGVKD. This CDR3 has 15 residues. The V segment lost 0 bases and the J segment 7 bases; nucleotides outside the gene matches: 3. The CDR3 spells CAISESGGLNSPLHF. The CDR3 region has the DNA TGTGCCATCAGTGAGTCAGGGGGCTTGAATTCACCCCTCCACTTT.

Comments on this clone: Relative to the germline gene, one junction end is altered; a read error may explain this. The gene calls are TRBV28 and TRBJ1-5; D is unresolved. In germline, CDR1 is MDHEN, CDR2 SYDVKM. The CDR3 is 16 residues long. DNA for the CDR3: TGTGCCAGCACTTTAGGAGGAACAGAAAAATTTCAGCCCCAGCATTTT. It specifies CASTLGGTEKFQPQHF.

J is TRBJ1-1 and V is TRBV11-2, with D uncertain. Germline V gene lookup returns CDR1 SGHAT and CDR2 FQNNGV. The CDR3 length is 16 residues. The V gene lost 5 bases and the J gene lost 8 bases, with 24 bases spanning the gap. CDR3 amino acids: CASSPGVGGTLSEAFF. CDR3 nucleotide sequence: TGTGCCAGCAGCCCAGGTGTAGGAGGAACCCTCTCGGAAGCTTTCTTT.

V and J are TRBV28 and TRBJ2-7; 10 bases agree with TRBD1. The CDR3 is made up of 16 amino acids. V was pared by 8 bases and J by 4 bases, with 14 bases of the junction left unmatched. The germline gives CDR1 MDHEN, CDR2 SYDVKM. The CDR3 sequence is CASGEVPGTGEYEQYF. In nucleotides, the CDR3 is TGTGCCAGCGGGGAAGTGCCCGGGACAGGGGAGTACGAGCAGTACTTC.

This clone was observed a single time. The chain uses TRBV30 and TRBJ2-6; D uncertain. CDR1 is GTSNPN, CDR2 SVGIG, per germline (reference sequence). Trimming left V 2 bases short and J 2 bases short, with 4 bases between. The CDR3 loop spans 13 amino acids. CDR3 residues: CAWSSAGANVLTF. The CDR3 bases are TGTGCCTGGAGTAGCGCTGGGGCCAACGTCCTGACTTTC.

The chain has TRBV19 and TRBJ2-5, with 7 positions matching TRBD2. The CDR3 has 15 amino acids. Germline V CDR1 and CDR2: LNHDA, SQIVND (reference sequence). V shed 1 base, J shed 2 bases, and the junction held 4 bases outside the gene matches. Here the CDR3 reads CASSIVPGLQETQYF. The CDR3 DNA reads as TGTGCCAGTAGTATAGTTCCGGGACTACAAGAGACCCAGTACTTC. The variable domain in full, with the rest retrieved from reference TRBV19 and TRBJ2-5, is DGGITQSPKYLFRKEGQNVTLSCEQNLNHDAMYWYRQDPGQGLRLIYYSQIVNDFQKGDIAEGYSVSREKKESFPLTVTSAQKNPTAFYLCASSIVPGLQETQYFGPGTRLLVL.

The V and J genes are TRBV7-8 and TRBJ1-1; 7 bases align to TRBD1. After removal of 5 bases from V and 0 bases from J, the junction contained 6 bases not matched to a gene. Germline CDR1 reads SGHVS; CDR2 reads FQNEAQ. CDR3 length equals 15 residues. The CDR3 bases are TGTGCCAGCAGCCCAGTGGGACAGCTGAACACTGAAGCTTTCTTT. Its translation is CASSPVGQLNTEAFF.

This clone was seen more than once but under ten times. The J gene is TRBJ1-2, the V gene TRBV29-1; TRBD1 agrees at 9 bases. V trimming: 4 bases; J trimming: 7 bases; junction bases outside the gene matches: 13. The CDR3 has 15 amino acids. From germline, CDR1 is SQVTM and CDR2 ANQGSEA. The CDR3 region has the DNA TGCAGCGTTGTGGGGTTGGACAGGGGTGGCAGTGGCTACACCTTC. Amino acids: CSVVGLDRGGSGYTF.

CDR3 sequence: CASRPPTGIYNEQFF. The CDR3 DNA sequence: TGTGCCAGCAGGCCGCCGACAGGGATTTACAATGAGCAGTTCTTC. The rearrangement uses TRBV7-2 and TRBJ2-1; 7 nucleotides agree with TRBD1. CDR1 SGHTA and CDR2 FQGNSA come from the germline V gene. V dropped 6 bases and J dropped 4; count of bases not matched to a gene: 9. This CDR3 spans 15 amino acids.

The chain recombines TRBV10-3 with TRBJ1-2, with D unclear. CDR3 length equals 11 residues. CDR1 is ENHRY, CDR2 SYGVKD, per germline. CDR3: CATTSAESYTF. The CDR3 DNA sequence: TGTGCGACCACGTCGGCGGAGTCCTACACCTTC.